A single sample is the source of the 9 T cell receptor beta chains below, sequenced in a study of patients and donors after allogeneic stem cell transplantation. Each CDR3 protein is one row after TCRdb ran MiXCR on the RT-PCR reads. The data show around 200,000 distinct CDR3 sequences, with about 37% seen just once and 11% held by the top ten. The sample comprised blood, either unsorted or a sorted T cell fraction (not recorded which). Receptors were obtained from a human donor who was either an allogeneic HSCT recipient or a stem cell or donor lymphocyte infusion donor (not recorded which). It is not recorded whose cells these are; they may come from a transplant donor.

This chain connects TRBV28 to TRBJ2-5; D is unclear. CDR1 MDHEN and CDR2 SYDVKM come from the germline V gene. Trimming took off 6 bases at V and 5 bases at J, with 16 bases between the two ends. The CDR3 covers 14 residues. CDR3 loop: CASRPESPRETQYF. The CDR3 region has the DNA TGTGCCAGCAGACCTGAGTCCCCGCGCGAGACCCAGTACTTC.

This clonotype turned up a few times. J is TRBJ1-2 and V is TRBV4-1; D is possibly TRBD1 (5 bases). The V gene's germline CDR1 is MGHRA and CDR2 YSYEKL. The germline V and J ends were trimmed by 3 bases and 4 bases, with 15 bases remaining between them. This CDR3 has 15 amino acids. This CDR3 is CASSHPGRTSYGYTF. The CDR3 DNA reads as TGCGCCAGCAGCCACCCGGGACGGACATCCTATGGCTACACCTTC.

CDR3 loop: CASSPKQVYTIYF. The CDR3 bases are TGTGCCAGCAGCCCAAAGCAGGTTTACACCATATATTTT. V gene TRBV7-9 combines with J gene TRBJ1-3; D call uncertain. Germline values: CDR1 SEHNR, CDR2 FQNEAQ (reference sequence). This CDR3 is built from 13 residues. Deletions cut 5 bases from V and 8 bases from J, with 13 bases between.

This clonotype was picked up one time. This chain links TRBV2 with TRBJ1-5; 8 nucleotides match TRBD1. This CDR3 is built from 15 residues. V was clipped by 6 bases and J by 0 bases; unmatched bases: 4. The germline V gene has CDR1 SNHLY and CDR2 FYNNEI. As DNA, the CDR3 is TGTGCCAGCAGCGGACAGGGCCCTAGCAATCAGCCCCAGCATTTT. Translating gives CASSGQGPSNQPQHF. Full variable domain (remainder filled in from reference TRBV2 and TRBJ1-5): EPEVTQTPSHQVTQMGQEVILRCVPISNHLYFYWYRQILGQKVEFLVSFYNNEISEKSEIFDDQFSVERPDGSNFTLKIRSTKLEDSAMYFCASSGQGPSNQPQHFGDGTRLSIL.

The chain joins TRBV12-3 or TRBV12-4 to TRBJ1-5, with D perhaps matching TRBD1 (6 bases). Trimming removed 5 bases from V and 5 bases from J, with 13 bases in between. The CDR3 is 14 residues long. CDR3 in amino acids: CASSAFGGYQPQHF. CDR3 DNA: TGTGCCAGCAGTGCATTTGGGGGCTATCAGCCCCAGCATTTT.

Only a few counts were recorded for this clonotype. The chain employs TRBV18 and TRBJ2-2; either TRBD1 or TRBD2 may fit D (6 bases each). Trimming removed 6 bases from V and 6 bases from J, with 14 bases in between. Germline V lookup: CDR1 KGHSH, CDR2 LQKENI. The CDR3 consists of 14 residues. The CDR3 DNA is TGTGCCAGCTCCCTCTCGGAGGGGGCCGGGGAGCTGTTTTTT. Protein sequence: CASSLSEGAGELFF.

V gene TRBV3-1 combines with J gene TRBJ2-2; 7 bases match TRBD2. Germline CDR1 reads LGHDT; CDR2 reads YNNKEL (reference sequence). The CDR3 has 14 residues. V lost 7 bases to trimming and J lost 1 base; unmatched junction nucleotides: 3. CDR3 loop: CASNPSGNTGELFF. The DNA of the CDR3 is TGTGCCAGCAACCCTAGCGGGAACACCGGGGAGCTGTTTTTT.

The chain employs TRBV11-2 and TRBJ2-3, with TRBD2 identical over 11 bases. Trimming cost V 6 bases and J 6 bases; bases outside gene matches: 5. Germline-derived CDR1 and CDR2 are SGHAT and FQNNGV. The CDR3 runs to 14 residues. CDR3 nucleotide sequence: TGTGCCAGCAGTCATATAGCGGGGGGGGATACGCAGTATTTT. Its protein product is CASSHIAGGDTQYF.

The rearrangement uses TRBV4-3 and TRBJ2-2; D possibly uses TRBD1 or TRBD2 (5 bases each). Deletions cut 0 bases from V and 5 bases from J, with 13 bases between. CDR1 and CDR2 from the germline V gene are LGHNA and YSLEER. The CDR3 consists of 16 residues. Here the CDR3 reads CASSQDRPGRTGELFF. In nucleotides, the CDR3 is TGCGCCAGCAGCCAAGATAGGCCGGGGCGAACCGGGGAGCTGTTTTTT.